This TCR beta chain was found in a study of T-cell memory formation after mild COVID-19. Study results and caveats: Shrinking CD4+ clones were chiefly CM and EM; CD8+ ones were chiefly EMRA.

The CDR3 length is 17 residues. CDR1 and CDR2 (germline): SGHRS, YFSETQ. V lost 4 bases to trimming and J lost 0 bases; unmatched junction nucleotides: 10. TCRdb recomputed calls from the 5' RACE reads with MiXCR, one row per CDR3 protein. The repertoire holds fewer than 250,000 distinct CDR3 sequences, more than 25% seen once, with 10% to 12% in the top ten. On this clonotype: Its antigen remains unknown.

The sample taken for sequencing was PBMCs or a T cell subset sorted from them (not recorded which). The V call is TRBV5-1, the J call TRBJ1-1; 9 positions agree with TRBD1. The origin of this receptor is an adult woman who had mild COVID-19 (a few samples of this study predate the infection). Cell type and time point are not known. The CDR3 region is CASSRGQGLSMNTEAFF. The CDR3 DNA reads as TGCGCCAGCAGCCGGGGACAGGGTTTGAGTATGAACACTGAAGCTTTCTTT.